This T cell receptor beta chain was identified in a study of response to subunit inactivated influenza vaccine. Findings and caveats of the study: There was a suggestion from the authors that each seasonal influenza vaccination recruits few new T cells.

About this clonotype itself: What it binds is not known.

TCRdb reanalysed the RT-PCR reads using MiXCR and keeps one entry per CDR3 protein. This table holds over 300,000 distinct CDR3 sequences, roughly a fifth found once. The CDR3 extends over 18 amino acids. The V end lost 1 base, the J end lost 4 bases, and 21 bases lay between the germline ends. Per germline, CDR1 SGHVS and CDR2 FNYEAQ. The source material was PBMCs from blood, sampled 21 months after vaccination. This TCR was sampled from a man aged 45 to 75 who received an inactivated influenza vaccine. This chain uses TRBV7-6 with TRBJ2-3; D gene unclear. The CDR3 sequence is CASSLVGPGVGSADTQYF. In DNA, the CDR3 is TGTGCCAGCAGCTTAGTAGGACCCGGCGTAGGGTCTGCAGATACGCAGTATTTT. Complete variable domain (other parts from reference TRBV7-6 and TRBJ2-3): GAGVSQSPRYKVTKRGQDVALRCDPISGHVSLYWYRQALGQGPEFLTYFNYEAQQDKSGLPNDRFSAERPEGSISTLTIQRTEQRDSAMYRCASSLVGPGVGSADTQYFGPGTRLTVL.